The 21 T cell receptor beta chains reported below all come from one sample, sequenced in a study of graft-versus-host responses after intestinal transplantation. Generated by immunoSEQ multiplex PCR, the TCRdb table keeps only in-frame clones and is missing some. The table lists more than 95,000 clones, roughly nine tenths of them singletons, with 0.7% to 0.9% in the top ten. Their specific antigens are unknown. Sequencing was performed on unstimulated CD4+ T cells sorted from spleen or lymph node cells, taken before intestinal transplant. The receptors here all came from a human donor who received an intestinal transplant.

CDR3 nucleotides: TGCGCCAGCAGGTTGACTAGCGGGGAAGTTTACAATGAGCAGTTCTTC. It yields the protein CASRLTSGEVYNEQFF. The chain has TRBV5-1 and TRBJ2-1; 11 bases are shared with TRBD2. The CDR3 covers 16 residues. V gave up 5 bases and J gave up 4 bases; unmatched junction bases: 8. Per germline, CDR1 SGHRS and CDR2 YFSETQ. Based on the CDR3 plus reference TRBV5-1 and TRBJ2-1, the full variable domain is KAGVTQTPRYLIKTRGQQVTLSCSPISGHRSVSWYQQTPGQGLQFLFEYFSETQRNKGNFPGRFSGRQFSNSRSEMNVSTLELGDSALYLCASRLTSGEVYNEQFFGPGTRLTVL.

J is TRBJ2-2 and V is TRBV6-5; unclear D gene. Trimming stripped 2 bases from V and 0 bases from J, with 10 bases between. Germline V gene sequence: CDR1 MNHEY, CDR2 SVGAGI. This CDR3 has 16 amino acids. The CDR3: CASSYGSFANTGELFF. The CDR3 bases are TGTGCCAGCAGTTACGGTTCATTCGCGAACACCGGGGAGCTGTTTTTT.

The sample holds one count of this clone. The genes are TRBV5-1 and TRBJ2-7; D is perhaps TRBD1 (6 bases). CDR3 length: 14 residues. The germline CDR1 and CDR2 sequences are SGHRS and YFSETQ. Trimming removed 4 bases at V and 3 bases at J, with 14 bases between. CDR3 protein: CASSPDRAYYEQYF. CDR3 DNA sequence: TGCGCCAGCAGCCCGGACAGAGCCTACTACGAGCAGTACTTC.

J is TRBJ1-1 and V is TRBV5-1; the match to TRBD1 covers 8 bases. The CDR3 loop spans 15 amino acids. In germline, CDR1 is SGHRS, CDR2 YFSETQ. The trim removed 4 bases at V and 1 base at J, leaving 6 bases unmatched. The CDR3 DNA sequence: TGCGCCAGCAGCGGGTGGACAGGGACGAACACTGAAGCTTTCTTT. Its protein is CASSGWTGTNTEAFF.

This clone was observed a single time. The chain recombines TRBV7-9 with TRBJ2-1; TRBD2 matches at 14 bases. Germline lookup yields CDR1 SEHNR and CDR2 FQNEAQ (reference sequence). The CDR3 runs 14 residues. The V segment lost 6 bases and the J segment 5 bases; nucleotides outside the gene matches: 0. CDR3 sequence reads: CASRTSGGDNEQFF. Here the CDR3 DNA reads TGTGCCAGCAGGACTAGCGGGGGGGACAATGAGCAGTTCTTC.

This chain joins TRBV11-2 and TRBJ2-1; maybe TRBD2 (7 bases). The CDR3 runs 16 residues. The germline V and J ends were trimmed by 4 bases and 7 bases, with 20 bases remaining between them. Per the germline V gene, CDR1 is SGHAT and CDR2 is FQNNGV. CDR3 in DNA: TGTGCCAGCAGCTACCGGCTAGCGGAAAGGGGGAATGAGCAGTTCTTC. Protein product: CASSYRLAERGNEQFF.

The V and J genes are TRBV9 and TRBJ2-1; TRBD2 agrees at 13 bases. CDR1 is SGDLS, CDR2 YYNGEE, per germline. The CDR3 covers 15 residues. Trimming took 2 bases from V and 5 from J; bases not matched to a gene: 1. This CDR3 is CASSVGLAGHNEQFF. For the CDR3, the DNA is TGTGCCAGCAGCGTGGGACTAGCGGGGCACAATGAGCAGTTCTTC.

The chain couples TRBV7-2 to TRBJ2-1; TRBD1 matches 9 bases. Losses at the gene ends were 6 bases for V and 10 bases for J; bases not matched to a gene: 7. The germline V gene has CDR1 SGHTA and CDR2 FQGNSA. This CDR3 region has 13 residues. Written as DNA, the CDR3 is TGTGCCAGCAGTCTTGGACAGGGGAGGGAGCAGTTCTTC. Amino acids: CASSLGQGREQFF.

The CDR3 loop reads CASSPALGRPGNTIYF. The CDR3 DNA reads TGTGCCAGCAGCCCCGCCCTTGGGAGGCCTGGAAACACCATATATTTT. The V gene is TRBV7-6, the J gene TRBJ1-3; no clear D. From germline, CDR1 is SGHVS and CDR2 FNYEAQ. The CDR3 consists of 16 residues. Trimming stripped 5 bases from V and 2 bases from J, with 16 bases between.

V usage is TRBV6-6 and J usage is TRBJ1-5; perhaps TRBD1 as D (5 bases). Looked up from germline, CDR1 is MNHNY and CDR2 is SVGAGI (reference sequence). Deletions cut 3 bases from V and 0 bases from J, with 9 bases between. The CDR3 spans 15 residues. CDR3 coding DNA: TGTGCCAGCAGTTATTGGGGGGATAGCAATCAGCCCCAGCATTTT. It codes for CASSYWGDSNQPQHF.

To note about this clone: Other DNA sequences in this sample translate to the same CDR3. The CDR3 sequence is CASSLGGGGASNQPQHF. CDR3 coding DNA: TGTGCCAGCAGCTTGGGGGGTGGGGGGGCAAGCAATCAGCCCCAGCATTTT. The chain employs TRBV5-6 and TRBJ1-5, with D tentatively TRBD1 (6 bases). The CDR3 loop spans 17 amino acids. Trimming left V 0 bases short and J 1 base short, with 14 bases between. Per germline, CDR1 SGHDT and CDR2 YYEEEE.

The chain uses TRBV30 and TRBJ2-2; TRBD2 agrees at 7 bases. Germline V CDR1 and CDR2: GTSNPN, SVGIG (reference sequence). The CDR3 length is 15 residues. Unmatched junction bases numbered 6, after V lost 3 bases and J lost 2 bases. The CDR3 DNA sequence: TGTGCCTGGAGCGGTAGCGGGCTTAACACCGGGGAGCTGTTTTTT. Residues: CAWSGSGLNTGELFF.

The genes are TRBV6-5 and TRBJ1-4, with TRBD1 matching 10 bases. The CDR3 totals 14 residues. V shed 5 bases and J 8 bases; nucleotides not matched to a gene: 5. The germline V gene encodes CDR1 MNHEY and CDR2 SVGAGI. The CDR3 nucleotides are TGTGCCAGCAGTCACGACAGGGGGCGGGAAAAACTGTTTTTT. It is translated as CASSHDRGREKLFF.

The chain uses TRBV10-1 and TRBJ2-2; maybe TRBD1 (6 bases). The CDR3 contains 14 residues. V lost 4 bases, J lost 1 base, and 7 bases lay in between. Germline V gene sequence: CDR1 WNHNN, CDR2 SYGVQD (reference sequence). Written as DNA, the CDR3 is TGCGCCAGCAGTGCGACAGGGAACACCGGGGAGCTGTTTTTT. Translated, it gives CASSATGNTGELFF.

The CDR3 loop is CASRGEGAGGTEAFF. In nucleotides, the CDR3 is TGTGCCAGCAGGGGGGAGGGGGCTGGTGGGACTGAAGCTTTCTTT. V gene TRBV28 combines with J gene TRBJ1-1; TRBD1 matches at 7 bases. The germline V gene encodes CDR1 MDHEN and CDR2 SYDVKM. CDR3 length equals 15 residues. Trimming took 6 bases from V and 5 from J; bases not matched to a gene: 12.

The rearrangement uses TRBV10-3 and TRBJ2-3, with TRBD2 as a possible D gene (5 bases). Between the trimmed V and J ends, which lost 0 bases and 4 bases, there was a span of 14 bases. The CDR3 is 16 residues long. Germline V lookup: CDR1 ENHRY, CDR2 SYGVKD. CDR3 loop: CAISESRVAGADTQYF. Written as DNA, the CDR3 is TGTGCCATCAGTGAGTCCCGTGTCGCCGGGGCAGATACGCAGTATTTT.

The chain recombines TRBV28 with TRBJ1-1; D unclear. The CDR3 length is 12 residues. With 2 bases removed from V and 5 bases from J, the gap between germline ends came to 6 bases. The germline gives CDR1 MDHEN, CDR2 SYDVKM. CDR3: CASSLIGTEAFF. CDR3 DNA: TGTGCCAGCAGTTTAATCGGTACTGAAGCTTTCTTT.

The chain employs TRBV9 and TRBJ2-3, with TRBD1 as a possible D gene (6 bases). From germline, CDR1 is SGDLS and CDR2 YYNGEE. The CDR3 is 14 residues long. Trimming shortened V by 7 bases and J by 1 base, and 13 bases separated the two germline ends. CDR3 nucleotides: TGTGCCAGCGGGGGCTTATTGGGCACAGATACGCAGTATTTT. Translating gives CASGGLLGTDTQYF.

J is TRBJ2-4 and V is TRBV29-1; D uncertain. The CDR3 covers 12 residues. Trimming took off 3 bases at V and 9 bases at J, with 12 bases between the two ends. Germline V gene lookup returns CDR1 SQVTM and CDR2 ANQGSEA. DNA of the CDR3: TGCAGCGTTGAGTTGACTCTGGGCATTCAGTACTTC. This codes for CSVELTLGIQYF.

In nucleotides, the CDR3 is TGTGCTAGTGGTTTGGCTAGGGTTTCGGATTCCTACAATGAGCAGTTCTTC. Amino acid sequence: CASGLARVSDSYNEQFF. The J gene is TRBJ2-1, the V gene TRBV12-5; no firm D call. There are 17 residues in the CDR3. With 1 base removed from V and 1 base from J, the gap between germline ends came to 14 bases. The V gene's germline CDR1 is LGHNT and CDR2 FRNRAP.

J is TRBJ2-4 and V is TRBV4-1; 7 nucleotides match TRBD1. This CDR3 spans 15 amino acids. CDR1 is MGHRA and CDR2 is YSYEKL in the germline V gene. The V segment lost 4 bases and the J segment 8 bases; nucleotides outside the gene matches: 11. The DNA of the CDR3 is TGCGCCAGCAGCCGAGAACAGGGGTTTGTTGACATTCAGTACTTC. Protein product: CASSREQGFVDIQYF.